These 2 T cell receptor beta chains share one sample of origin, sequenced in a study of long-term antiretroviral therapy in people with HIV. Survey-level resolution applied to immunoSEQ assay v3.0. The assay was immunoSEQ multiplex PCR, and TCRdb's table has in-frame clones only and misses some. The repertoire holds 40,000 to 60,000 clones, with about 86% as singletons. The material sequenced was unsorted PBMCs, taken 0.8 years after starting antiretroviral therapy. The source is a woman aged 18 to 35 with HIV.

The rearrangement links TRBV19 to TRBJ1-5; no clear D gene. The V and J ends lost 1 base and 4 bases respectively, with 17 bases between them. The germline gives CDR1 LNHDA, CDR2 SQIVND (reference sequence). The length of the CDR3 is 17 residues. CDR3: CASSIGTRGSENQPQHF. In DNA form, the CDR3 reads TGTGCCAGTAGTATAGGTACTAGAGGGTCGGAAAATCAGCCCCAGCATTTT.

The rearrangement uses TRBV6-4 and TRBJ2-3; 10 bases are a match to TRBD2. The CDR3 covers 16 residues. Germline CDR1 reads MRHNA; CDR2 reads SNTAGT. The trim removed 4 bases at V and 6 bases at J, leaving 10 bases unmatched. CDR3 in DNA: TGTGCCAGCAGTGCGGCTAGCGGGAGCCCCGGGGATACGCAGTATTTT. As protein: CASSAASGSPGDTQYF.